The 27 T cell receptor beta chains below come from one sample, sequenced in a study of blood T cell repertoires in COVID-19. Profiled with immunoSEQ multiplex PCR; TCRdb holds only in-frame clones, not every one. The sample holds more than 100,000 clones; around 80% are singletons and the top ten take about 2.6%. The specimen was PBMCs or T cells enriched from blood (not recorded which). The source is a man aged 35 to 55 with acute COVID-19.

V and J are TRBV28 and TRBJ1-6; D is perhaps TRBD1 (5 bases). Trimming pared 7 bases from V and 0 bases from J, leaving 10 bases between. Germline-derived CDR1 and CDR2 are MDHEN and SYDVKM. This CDR3 spans 15 amino acids. CDR3 coding DNA: TGTGCCAGCACCCTAGACAGCTCCTATAATTCACCCCTCCACTTT. It specifies CASTLDSSYNSPLHF.

The chain joins TRBV7-3 to TRBJ2-2; a weak D match, TRBD1 (6 bases). The CDR3 is 15 amino acids. The germline V and J ends were trimmed by 5 bases and 0 bases, with 10 bases remaining between them. Germline CDR1 SGHTA, CDR2 FQGTGA. As DNA, the CDR3 is TGTGCCAGCAGCCGGGACACCGCGAACACCGGGGAGCTGTTTTTT. Protein product: CASSRDTANTGELFF. Full variable domain (missing parts from reference TRBV7-3 and TRBJ2-2): GAGVSQTPSNKVTEKGKYVELRCDPISGHTALYWYRQSLGQGPEFLIYFQGTGAADDSGLPNDRFFAVRPEGSVSTLKIQRTERGDSAVYLCASSRDTANTGELFFGEGSRLTVL.

The chain has TRBV3-1 (or the pseudogene TRBV3-2) and TRBJ2-1; 7 nucleotides agree with TRBD2. The ends lost 3 bases at V and 5 bases at J; junction bases unmatched: 13. CDR1 LGHDT and CDR2 YNNKEL come from the germline V gene (reference sequence). CDR3 size: 17 residues. The CDR3 region has the DNA TGTGCCAGCAGCCATTCGTTGGGACTACGAGACCACAATGAGCAGTTCTTC. Translating gives CASSHSLGLRDHNEQFF.

J is TRBJ2-7 and V is TRBV6-5, with D possibly being TRBD1 (5 bases). V was cut by 8 bases and J by 3 bases, with 14 bases left in between. Looked up from germline, CDR1 is MNHEY and CDR2 is SVGAGI. This CDR3 contains 13 residues. CDR3 DNA sequence: TGTGCCAGCGTCCCGACAGTGTTCTACGAGCAGTACTTC. Protein: CASVPTVFYEQYF.

The V call is TRBV27, the J call TRBJ1-2; D unclear. The germline CDR1 and CDR2 sequences are MNHEY and SMNVEV (reference sequence). There are 12 residues in the CDR3. V was trimmed by 2 bases and J by 5 bases, leaving 6 bases between them. The CDR3 sequence is CASSLHRYGYTF. The DNA of the CDR3 is TGTGCCAGCAGTTTACACAGATATGGCTACACCTTC.

This clone was seen once. The chain joins TRBV7-9 to TRBJ2-7, with 7 bases identical to TRBD2. Trimming cost V 4 bases and J 5 bases; bases outside gene matches: 2. CDR1 and CDR2 (germline): SEHNR, FQNEAQ (reference sequence). The CDR3 covers 12 residues. The CDR3 region has the DNA TGTGCCAGCAGCTCCCGGGGGGACGAGCAGTACTTC. This codes for CASSSRGDEQYF.

The rearrangement uses TRBV5-6 and TRBJ2-7; a possible D gene is TRBD1 (5 bases). This CDR3 spans 13 amino acids. Trimming took 2 bases from V and 2 from J, leaving 8 bases between them. Germline V gene data show CDR1 as SGHDT and CDR2 as YYEEEE. This CDR3 reads CASSLGAPYEQYF. CDR3 coding DNA: TGTGCCAGCAGCTTAGGGGCTCCCTACGAGCAGTACTTC.

This rearrangement joins TRBV6-5 to TRBJ2-1; weak D call: TRBD2 (6 bases). The CDR3 consists of 15 residues. V was cut by 7 bases and J by 5 bases, with 18 bases left in between. Germline assignment: CDR1 MNHEY and CDR2 SVGAGI. CDR3 region: CASTLRGVGDNEQFF. The CDR3 region has the DNA TGTGCCAGCACCCTCCGCGGGGTTGGAGACAATGAGCAGTTCTTC.

The chain combines TRBV5-4 with TRBJ2-1; no definite D call. With 4 bases removed from V and 8 bases from J, the gap between germline ends came to 13 bases. This CDR3 contains 13 residues. Germline loops: CDR1 SGHNT, CDR2 YYREEE (reference sequence). The CDR3 is CASSGPQVHEQFF. The CDR3 nucleotides read TGTGCCAGCAGCGGCCCCCAGGTTCATGAGCAGTTCTTC.

The chain uses TRBV7-3 and TRBJ2-3, with TRBD1 matching 7 bases. The CDR3 runs to 17 residues. Germline V gives CDR1 SGHTA, CDR2 FQGTGA. Germline trimming cut 5 bases from V and 0 bases from J; bases unmatched to any gene: 11. CDR3 protein: CASSLSAGDSSTDTQYF. The CDR3 nucleotides read TGTGCCAGCAGCCTATCGGCAGGGGACAGTAGCACAGATACGCAGTATTTT.

The chain combines TRBV28 with TRBJ1-3, with D hard to call. This CDR3 is built from 14 residues. V was cut by 4 bases and J by 4 bases, with 11 bases left in between. CDR1 MDHEN and CDR2 SYDVKM come from the germline V gene. For the CDR3, the DNA is TGTGCCAGCAGTTCCGCGGCGGAGGGAAACACCATATATTTT. Translated: CASSSAAEGNTIYF.

This clone was counted between two and nine times. CDR3 residues: CASSHSGVDFYNEQFF. The CDR3 bases are TGTGCCAGCAGTCATAGCGGAGTTGATTTCTACAATGAGCAGTTCTTC. The rearrangement joins TRBV11-2 to TRBJ2-1; perhaps TRBD2 as D (6 bases). V was clipped by 6 bases and J by 3 bases, with 18 bases between them. The CDR3 covers 16 residues. The V gene's germline CDR1 is SGHAT and CDR2 FQNNGV.

This chain's CDR3 is CATSDFCSIRYTGELFF. DNA for the CDR3: TGTGCCACCAGTGATTTCTGTAGCATCCGTTACACCGGGGAGCTGTTTTTT. The chain links TRBV24-1 to TRBJ2-2; D gene ambiguous. Trimming shortened V by 1 base and J by 3 bases, and 14 bases separated the two germline ends. Germline V gives CDR1 KGHDR, CDR2 SFDVKD. The length of the CDR3 is 17 residues.

Concerning this clone: Other DNA sequences in this specimen translate into the identical CDR3. The CDR3 sequence: CASSPGGDYGYTF. In DNA, the CDR3 is TGTGCCAGCAGCCCCGGAGGGGACTATGGCTACACCTTC. The V gene is TRBV6-5, the J gene TRBJ1-2; D perhaps matches TRBD1 (5 bases). Trimming stripped 6 bases from V and 3 bases from J, with 11 bases between. CDR3 length: 13 residues. Germline V gene data show CDR1 as MNHEY and CDR2 as SVGAGI.

This clone was recorded a few times. V and J are TRBV29-1 and TRBJ2-7, with a tentative D call TRBD2 (6 bases). Germline V gene data show CDR1 as SQVTM and CDR2 as ANQGSEA. The V end was cut by 3 bases, the J end by 2 bases, with 11 bases between. CDR3 size: 13 residues. Here the CDR3 DNA reads TGCAGCGTTGACGGGGGAGTTGCCTACGAGCAGTACTTC. Its protein is CSVDGGVAYEQYF.

V is TRBV6-5 and J is TRBJ2-3; 7 positions agree with TRBD2. Germline loops: CDR1 MNHEY, CDR2 SVGAGI. Germline trimming cut 4 bases from V and 2 bases from J; bases unmatched to any gene: 6. The CDR3 loop spans 15 amino acids. For the CDR3, the DNA is TGTGCCAGCAGTTTGGCGGGAGAGGTCACAGATACGCAGTATTTT. Translating gives CASSLAGEVTDTQYF.

This clone has a single count. The gene calls are TRBV6-5 and TRBJ1-5; 7 bases align to TRBD1. CDR1 MNHEY and CDR2 SVGAGI come from the germline V gene. V shed 8 bases and J 3 bases; nucleotides not matched to a gene: 7. This CDR3 is built from 14 residues. CDR3: CASSWDRHNQPQHF. CDR3 nucleotide sequence: TGTGCCAGCTCCTGGGACAGACACAATCAGCCCCAGCATTTT.

The chain carries TRBV12-5 and TRBJ2-3; TRBD2 agrees at 8 bases. J gave up 4 bases and V 6 bases, and 6 bases lay outside the gene matches. Per the germline V gene, CDR1 is LGHNT and CDR2 is FRNRAP. The CDR3 consists of 14 residues. The CDR3: CASGPGGASDTQYF. The DNA for the CDR3 is TGTGCTAGTGGCCCCGGGGGGGCTTCAGATACGCAGTATTTT.

The chain links TRBV18 to TRBJ1-1; D is unresolved. Germline V gives CDR1 KGHSH, CDR2 LQKENI. The V end lost 3 bases, the J end lost 3 bases, and 8 bases lay between the germline ends. This CDR3 has 13 residues. The CDR3 loop reads CASSPFTDTEAFF. The CDR3 bases are TGTGCCAGCTCACCCTTCACTGACACTGAAGCTTTCTTT.

This rearrangement joins TRBV5-1 to TRBJ2-3, with D tentatively TRBD2 (5 bases). This CDR3 has 11 amino acids. Germline CDR1 SGHRS, CDR2 YFSETQ. V was pared by 3 bases and J by 7 bases, with 6 bases between. CDR3 sequence reads: CASSWENTQYF. CDR3 DNA: TGCGCCAGCAGCTGGGAGAATACGCAGTATTTT.

V is TRBV6-5 and J is TRBJ2-1, with a tentative D call TRBD1 (6 bases). CDR3 length equals 13 residues. The germline V gene has CDR1 MNHEY and CDR2 SVGAGI. Trimming took off 8 bases at V and 4 bases at J, with 12 bases between the two ends. Here the CDR3 DNA reads TGTGCCAGCGGGGGCGGGCTGTACAATGAGCAGTTCTTC. It translates to CASGGGLYNEQFF.

This clone came up once. The chain is built from TRBV7-2 and TRBJ2-1; D call uncertain. The CDR3 is 12 residues long. Germline V gene sequence: CDR1 SGHTA, CDR2 FQGNSA. The V gene lost 4 bases and the J gene lost 8 bases, with 9 bases spanning the gap. The CDR3 coding sequence is TGTGCCAGCAGCTCCCAGGTAGATGAGCAGTTCTTC. It codes for CASSSQVDEQFF.

The chain combines TRBV19 with TRBJ1-1; 7 nucleotides line up with TRBD1. The length of the CDR3 is 13 residues. The V gene end was trimmed by 5 bases and the J gene end by 5 bases; junction bases not matched to a gene: 5. Germline-derived CDR1 and CDR2 are LNHDA and SQIVND (reference sequence). This chain's CDR3 is CASSYDRETEAFF. The CDR3, as DNA: TGTGCCAGTAGTTATGACAGGGAGACTGAAGCTTTCTTT.

This chain uses TRBV10-3 with TRBJ1-1; D not resolved. Per the germline V gene, CDR1 is ENHRY and CDR2 is SYGVKD. Trimming pared 7 bases from V and 2 bases from J, leaving 11 bases between. The CDR3 totals 13 residues. CDR3 bases: TGTGCCATCAAGAGGGCGGAAAACACTGAAGCTTTCTTT. Encoded protein: CAIKRAENTEAFF.

The chain combines TRBV28 with TRBJ2-5; 9 positions match TRBD1. This CDR3 region has 15 residues. With V trimmed by 2 bases and J by 5 bases, 6 bases remained unmatched. Germline V gives CDR1 MDHEN, CDR2 SYDVKM. Here the CDR3 reads CASSLTGTGRETQYF. As DNA, the CDR3 is TGTGCCAGCAGTTTAACCGGGACAGGGAGGGAGACCCAGTACTTC.

The V call is TRBV27, the J call TRBJ2-7; D gene uncertain. This CDR3 contains 14 residues. The germline V and J ends were trimmed by 5 bases and 4 bases, with 15 bases remaining between them. From germline, CDR1 is MNHEY and CDR2 SMNVEV (reference sequence). The CDR3 sequence: CASSTSIGGYEQYF. The DNA of the CDR3 is TGTGCCAGCAGTACCTCCATCGGCGGATACGAGCAGTACTTC.

This clone was found a few times. The V call is TRBV19, the J call TRBJ1-1, with a possible D match to TRBD1 (5 bases). The germline V gene encodes CDR1 LNHDA and CDR2 SQIVND (reference sequence). The V gene lost 7 bases and the J gene lost 0 bases, with 9 bases spanning the gap. The CDR3 length is 13 residues. The CDR3 here is CASIGTMNTEAFF. The CDR3 nucleotides read TGTGCCAGTATTGGGACTATGAACACTGAAGCTTTCTTT.